In its sample, the clone carrying this T cell receptor beta chain was seen many times. Its antigen is unidentified. As for time point: pre-sensitization, week 0. Treatment denoted: therapeutic diphenylcyclopropenone sensitization with weekly scalp DPC. This CDR3 spans 16 amino acids. CDR1 and CDR2 from the germline V gene are MNHEY and SVGEGT. With 0 bases removed from V and 4 bases from J, the gap between germline ends came to 15 bases. This sample stems from a study of human T cells and chemical hapten exposure. About the research overall: TCR yields per sample varied mostly from small pooled library volume differences.

Study results and limitations: There was alopecia in the donors, so their immune response may differ from that of healthy people.

Library construction involved attaching unique molecular identifiers to individual cDNA molecules, which allowed quantitative, reproducible TCR counting. Each CDR3 protein is one row after TCRdb ran MiXCR on the RACE reads. The sample contains a few hundred thousand distinct CDR3 sequences, about 5% of which appear only once. The rearrangement joins TRBV6-2 or TRBV6-3 to TRBJ1-2, with a possible D match to TRBD1 (6 bases). The sample in question was whole blood, obtained in connection with sensitization to the hapten diphenylcyclopropenone (DPC). The TCR was taken from a woman younger than 35 with alopecia areata. Some clones in this sample may be carry-over from other donors' samples. CDR3 sequence (DNA): TGTGCCAGCAGTTACTCGGCCGGGGGCGAGATCTATGGCTACACCTTC. It translates to CASSYSAGGEIYGYTF.